The clone carrying this T cell receptor beta chain was seen at least ten times. Sample-barcoded 5' priming and a J-beta primer mix drove a second PCR of about 7 to 11 cycles. TCRdb ran MiXCR on the 5' RACE reads and lists one entry per CDR3 protein. The profile shows 1.4 million to 1.5 million distinct CDR3 sequences, approximately 38% of them singletons. V gave up 6 bases and J gave up 0 bases, with 8 bases separating them. In germline, CDR1 is MDHEN, CDR2 SYDVKM. The CDR3 contains 13 residues. Total RNA amounts of at least 5 micrograms were extracted per sample. This entry belongs to a study of blood T cells in healthy people across ages.

The source material was blood. The chain combines TRBV28 with TRBJ1-2, with TRBD1 as a possible D gene (6 bases). The sequence was collected from a woman aged 18-30 years in good health. CDR3 sequence: CASRRTANYGYTF. The CDR3 DNA sequence: TGTGCCAGCAGGCGGACAGCTAACTATGGCTACACCTTC.